One sample yielded the 6 T cell receptor beta chains listed below, sequenced in a study of Tregs in tolerant kidney transplant recipients. Here immunoSEQ multiplex PCR was the method, and the copy in TCRdb shows in-frame clones only, minus some. The repertoire includes some 62,000 clones, approximately 98% of them detected once, and 0.34% sits in the top ten. Sequencing was performed on Tregs from blood, taken before the transplant. The receptor source for this set is a human donor who received a combined kidney and bone marrow transplant.

Turning to this clone: The CDR3 does not close with the conserved phenylalanine or tryptophan, likely indicating a read error. It is unclear where the CDR3 begins or ends on the DNA, so no DNA is shown, and the CDR3 is as TCRdb lists it. The chain carries TRBV15 and TRBJ1-1; the table names TRBD1, a call not compared with the DNA. The CDR3 is 13 amino acids long, termini counted. CDR1 and CDR2 from the germline V gene are LNHNV and YYDKDF (reference sequence). This chain's CDR3 is CATSRDLIRGRVT.

The rearrangement joins TRBV7-3 to TRBJ2-7; D remains ambiguous. The CDR3 is 14 residues long. Germline lookup yields CDR1 SGHTA and CDR2 FQGTGA. The ends were cut back, 0 bases at V and 3 bases at J, with 9 bases in the middle. CDR3 loop: CASSLTPGDYEQYF. CDR3 in DNA: TGTGCCAGCAGCTTAACCCCCGGAGACTACGAGCAGTACTTC.

The chain couples TRBV19 to TRBJ1-3, with a tentative D call TRBD1 (6 bases). CDR1 LNHDA and CDR2 SQIVND come from the germline V gene (reference sequence). This CDR3 has 15 amino acids. Trimming removed 6 bases from V and 1 base from J, with 13 bases in between. For the CDR3, the DNA is TGTGCCAGTAGCACACAGGGTTTTTCTGGAAACACCATATATTTT. Its translation is CASSTQGFSGNTIYF.

The chain links TRBV18 to TRBJ1-2, with D unresolved. Trimming pared 2 bases from V and 6 bases from J, leaving 10 bases between. CDR1 and CDR2 from the germline V gene are KGHSH and LQKENI. The CDR3 has 13 residues. The CDR3 region is CASSPGGDNGYTF. As DNA, the CDR3 is TGTGCCAGCTCACCAGGAGGTGACAATGGCTACACCTTC.

The chain carries TRBV7-8 and TRBJ1-5; 10 nucleotides align to TRBD1. V trimming: 5 bases; J trimming: 5 bases; junction bases outside the gene matches: 6. Germline-derived CDR1 and CDR2 are SGHVS and FQNEAQ. The CDR3 is made up of 15 amino acids. The CDR3 loop reads CASSTGTGAYQPQHF. CDR3 coding DNA: TGTGCCAGCAGCACCGGGACAGGGGCATATCAGCCCCAGCATTTT.

J is TRBJ2-7 and V is TRBV7-8, with D possibly TRBD1 on 6 matching bases. The CDR3 spans 12 residues. The germline V and J ends were trimmed by 2 bases and 13 bases, with 15 bases remaining between them. Germline V lookup: CDR1 SGHVS, CDR2 FQNEAQ. CDR3 sequence: CASSLTLTGVYF. The CDR3 DNA is TGTGCCAGCAGCTTAACGTTGACAGGAGTTTACTTC.